Listed below are T cell receptor beta chains from one sample, sequenced in a study of naive and memory T cell subsets. TCRdb used MiXCR to reprocess the UMI-ligation and nested PCR reads, holding one entry per CDR3 protein. Here the sample spans tens of thousands of distinct CDR3 sequences, less than 15% being singletons. The sequenced sample was effector memory CD4+ T cells from blood. These receptor sequences come from a human donor in good health. Each CDR3 is given with its conserved first and last residue. D genes are given only for firm matches. Expanded clones are given a class, and other clones once, few, many or no size at all.

TGCAGTGCTAGAGACGGGACTAGCGTCTTCAATGAGCAGTTCTTC | CSARDGTSVFNEQFF | TRBJ2-1 | NA | TRBD2 | TRBV20-1
TGTGCCACCAGCAGTGAGGCCGGAAGTTTATCCCCGCAGTACTTC | CATSSEAGSLSPQYF | TRBJ2-7 | few | NA | TRBV15
TGCAGCGCGGACAGGGACTACTACGAGCAGTACTTC | CSADRDYYEQYF | TRBJ2-7 | few | NA | TRBV29-1
TGTGCCAGCAGCTCCTCTAGGGAGGATGGCTACACCTTC | CASSSSREDGYTF | TRBJ1-2 | NA | NA | TRBV7-2
TGTGCCAGCAGCTGGGGAAGCAATGAGCAGTTCTTC | CASSWGSNEQFF | TRBJ2-1 | NA | NA | TRBV5-6
TGTGCCAGCAGCAAGGAAGTAGAGCAGTACTTC | CASSKEVEQYF | TRBJ2-7 | NA | NA | TRBV5-5
TGTGCTAGTGCCTTGGGGGCGGGAGGGGGCAATGAGCAGTTCTTC | CASALGAGGGNEQFF | TRBJ2-1 | many | TRBD2 | TRBV12-5
TGTGCCAGCAGTAATAGCGGGAGTGGGGTCAATGAGCAGTTCTTC | CASSNSGSGVNEQFF | TRBJ2-1 | medium-sized | TRBD2 | TRBV12-3/TRBV12-4
TGTGCCAGCAGCTTGGGAAGCAACATGAACACTGAAGCTTTCTTT | CASSLGSNMNTEAFF | TRBJ1-1 | once | NA | TRBV5-4
TGCAGTGCTAGCCCTGGGACAGGGGGCGCAGATACGCAGTATTTT | CSASPGTGGADTQYF | TRBJ2-3 | many | TRBD1 | TRBV20-1
TGTGCCAGCAGTTTCGACAGGGGGTCCTACAATGAGCAGTTCTTC | CASSFDRGSYNEQFF | TRBJ2-1 | few | TRBD1 | TRBV6-2/TRBV6-3
TGTGCCAGCAGCCAAGCCGGGACAGGGTCCTACGAGCAGTACTTC | CASSQAGTGSYEQYF | TRBJ2-7 | many | TRBD1 | TRBV14
TGTGCCAGCAGCTTTTTGGGGGGAATGAACACTGAAGCTTTCTTT | CASSFLGGMNTEAFF | TRBJ1-1 | few | NA | TRBV7-2
TGTGCCAGCAGCTTCACCGAGCGGGAGTGGAGCGGGGAGCTGTTTTTT | CASSFTEREWSGELFF | TRBJ2-2 | NA | TRBD2 | TRBV5-6
TGTGCCAGCAGCCTGTCGGGACAGGGGGCCCCCTTTACGGCCTACGAGCAGTACTTC | CASSLSGQGAPFTAYEQYF | TRBJ2-7 | NA | TRBD1 | TRBV2
TGTGCCAGCAGCCAGGACAGTCCGGGCGGCGGAAAACTGTTTTTT | CASSQDSPGGGKLFF | TRBJ1-4 | NA | NA | TRBV14
TGCAGTGCTTCCCCCGCGGATACGCAGTATTTT | CSASPADTQYF | TRBJ2-3 | NA | NA | TRBV20-1
TGCAGTGCTACAAGATACGTTTTGGGGTCGTACAGGAACACTGAAGCTTTCTTT | CSATRYVLGSYRNTEAFF | TRBJ1-1 | few | NA | TRBV20-1
TGTGCCAGCAGTTTACAGGGAGGCCAAAACAATGAGCAGTTCTTC | CASSLQGGQNNEQFF | TRBJ2-1 | NA | NA | TRBV27
TGTGCCATCAGTCCATCTAAAGGGCGGGCTGAAGCTTTCTTT | CAISPSKGRAEAFF | TRBJ1-1 | few | NA | TRBV10-3
TGTGCCACCAGTAGAGGACTAGCGGGCCTAAACACCGGGGAGCTGTTTTTT | CATSRGLAGLNTGELFF | TRBJ2-2 | few | TRBD2 | TRBV24-1
TGTGCCAGCAGTCCTAAGGGGGGGCTTTACTCCTACAATGAGCAGTTCTTC | CASSPKGGLYSYNEQFF | TRBJ2-1 | many | NA | TRBV28
TGTGCCAGCAGTACGGAAAGGCGACACTCTGGAAACACCATATATTTT | CASSTERRHSGNTIYF | TRBJ1-3 | NA | NA | TRBV7-9
TGCGCCAGCAGCCGGGGGGAGGTTGAGCAGTTCTTC | CASSRGEVEQFF | TRBJ2-1 | NA | NA | TRBV4-1
TGTGCCAGTTCCCCAGGGAGGGCTAATGAAAAACTGTTTTTT | CASSPGRANEKLFF | TRBJ1-4 | few | NA | TRBV19
TGTGCCAGCGGCCCAAAGGCCCAACCTATATATAATTCACCCCTCCACTTT | CASGPKAQPIYNSPLHF | TRBJ1-6 | few | NA | TRBV6-1
TGCGCCAGCAGCCCTGGCCGGTGGTCGGAGCAATGGAAGCTCTCCTACGAGCAGTACTTC | CASSPGRWSEQWKLSYEQYF | TRBJ2-7 | NA | NA | TRBV23-1
TGTGCCAGCAGTGAATGGTACAGCTCCTACGAGCAGTACTTC | CASSEWYSSYEQYF | TRBJ2-7 | medium-sized | NA | TRBV2
TGCAGTGCTTCGACAGTCGGAGAGACCCAGTACTTC | CSASTVGETQYF | TRBJ2-5 | NA | NA | TRBV20-1
TGCGCCAGCAGTACCGGGACAGGGGCGTTCAATGAGCAGTTCTTC | CASSTGTGAFNEQFF | TRBJ2-1 | medium-sized | TRBD1 | TRBV10-2
TGTGCCAGCAGTCCCGGGGACAGCAAAGAGACCCAGTACTTC | CASSPGDSKETQYF | TRBJ2-5 | many | TRBD1 | TRBV2
TGTGCCAGCAGCGGGGGGGACACGCGAGGAAACATTCAGTACTTC | CASSGGDTRGNIQYF | TRBJ2-4 | many | NA | TRBV9
TGCAGTGCTAGAGGAGATACAGGGGGCTCCAATCAGCCCCAGCATTTT | CSARGDTGGSNQPQHF | TRBJ1-5 | NA | TRBD1 | TRBV20-1
TGTGCCAGCAGCGGGGACAGTTGGTACCAAGAGACCAAGTACTTC | CASSGDSWYQETKYF | TRBJ2-5 | NA | TRBD1 | TRBV9
TGCAGTGCTATCCTAGGGGGCGCAAGCACAGATACGCAGTATTTT | CSAILGGASTDTQYF | TRBJ2-3 | many | TRBD1 | TRBV20-1
TGTGCCAGCAGCTTAACGACAAATCAGCCCCAGCATTTT | CASSLTTNQPQHF | TRBJ1-5 | many | NA | TRBV7-2
TGTGCCAGCAGTTTATCGGGAGGGGGAAAACTGTTTTTT | CASSLSGGGKLFF | TRBJ1-4 | NA | NA | TRBV27
TGTGCCAGCAGCTCACTCATCACCGGGCCCTTCCTTTTT | CASSSLITGPFLF | TRBJ1-4 | NA | NA | TRBV7-2
TGCGCCAGCAGCTCTCAGGGGGAACGGGCTGAAGCTTTCTTT | CASSSQGERAEAFF | TRBJ1-1 | many | TRBD1 | TRBV5-1
TGCAGTGCTGGGGGTCTAAGAGACAGGTTCTCTGGAAACACCATATATTTT | CSAGGLRDRFSGNTIYF | TRBJ1-3 | NA | NA | TRBV20-1
TGCAGTGCCAGAAAGACTAGTCGAGAGACCCAGTACTTC | CSARKTSRETQYF | TRBJ2-5 | many | NA | TRBV20-1
TGTGCCAGCAGTTACTCGCTCCGACAGGGAGCGCTGGAGACCCAGTACTTC | CASSYSLRQGALETQYF | TRBJ2-5 | many | TRBD1 | TRBV6-5
TGCGCCAGCAGCCTTCCGGGACAGATTTACGAGCAGTACTTC | CASSLPGQIYEQYF | TRBJ2-7 | many | TRBD1 | TRBV4-1
TGTGCCACTCAGGTGGGAGCCCAGGGAACCACGAGGAGGAACACTGAAGCTTTCTTT | CATQVGAQGTTRRNTEAFF | TRBJ1-1 | NA | NA | TRBV19
TGTGCCAGCAGCCCTAGGACGGGCTCCTACGAGCAGTACTTC | CASSPRTGSYEQYF | TRBJ2-7 | few | NA | TRBV5-4
TGTGCCAGCAGTCTCGACAGGGGGAACACAGATACGCAGTATTTT | CASSLDRGNTDTQYF | TRBJ2-3 | many | TRBD1 | TRBV12-3/TRBV12-4